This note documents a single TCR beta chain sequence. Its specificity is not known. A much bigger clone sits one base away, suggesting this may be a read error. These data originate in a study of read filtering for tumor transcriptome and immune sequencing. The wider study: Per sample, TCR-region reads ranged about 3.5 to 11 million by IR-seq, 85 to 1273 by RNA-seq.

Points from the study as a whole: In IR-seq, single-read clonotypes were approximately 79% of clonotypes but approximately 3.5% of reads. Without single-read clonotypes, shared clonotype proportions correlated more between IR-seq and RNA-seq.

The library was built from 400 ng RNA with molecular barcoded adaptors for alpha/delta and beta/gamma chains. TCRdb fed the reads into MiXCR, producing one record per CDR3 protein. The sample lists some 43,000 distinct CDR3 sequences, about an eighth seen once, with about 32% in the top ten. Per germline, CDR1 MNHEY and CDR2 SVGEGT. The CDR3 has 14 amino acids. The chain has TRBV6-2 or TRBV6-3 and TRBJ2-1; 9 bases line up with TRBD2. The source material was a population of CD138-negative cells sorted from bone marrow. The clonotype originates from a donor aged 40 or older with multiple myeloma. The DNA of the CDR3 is TGTGCCAGCCGATCCGGGACTAGCCACAATGAGCAGTCCTTC. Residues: CASRSGTSHNEQSF.